Listed below are T cell receptor beta chains from one sample, sequenced in a study of PD-L1 blockade in urothelial cancer. Generated by immunoSEQ multiplex PCR, the TCRdb table keeps only in-frame clones and is missing some. The sample includes some 120,000 clones, around 88% seen only once; the top ten take roughly 2.4%. The sequencing here drew on PBMCs, taken around atezolizumab (anti-PD-L1) treatment. The receptors were sampled from a man aged 45-65 years with urothelial cancer. Both conserved end residues are part of each CDR3. Fields, in order: clone size, V gene, J gene, CDR3 length, D gene, CDR3 DNA, CDR3 protein. A D gene is named only where the DNA matches it firmly. Only part of the rows carry a size: once, few, many, or a class if the clone is expanded.

clone size: -
V gene: TRBV5-1
J gene: TRBJ1-2
CDR3 length: 15
D gene: -
CDR3 DNA: TGCGCCAGCAGCCATCCGGACAGAACTAACTATGGCTACACCTTC
CDR3 protein: CASSHPDRTNYGYTF

clone size: -
V gene: TRBV5-1
J gene: TRBJ2-1
CDR3 length: 19
D gene: TRBD1
CDR3 DNA: TGCGCCAGCAGCGAGGACCCGGCAGTTTGGGACAGGGATCTCTTCGAGCAGTTCTTC
CDR3 protein: CASSEDPAVWDRDLFEQFF

clone size: few
V gene: TRBV19
J gene: TRBJ2-3
CDR3 length: 15
D gene: TRBD2
CDR3 DNA: TGTGCCAGTAGTAACCTAGCGGGAAGCACAGATACGCAGTATTTT
CDR3 protein: CASSNLAGSTDTQYF

clone size: once
V gene: TRBV28
J gene: TRBJ1-1
CDR3 length: 16
D gene: TRBD1
CDR3 DNA: TGTGCCAGCAGTACGATACAGGGGGCTTTGAACACTGAAGCTTTCTTT
CDR3 protein: CASSTIQGALNTEAFF

clone size: -
V gene: TRBV5-1
J gene: TRBJ2-1
CDR3 length: 17
D gene: TRBD2
CDR3 DNA: TGCGCCAGCAGCCAAAGCGGGAGCGCTGTCTCCTACAATGAGCAGTTCTTC
CDR3 protein: CASSQSGSAVSYNEQFF

clone size: -
V gene: TRBV10-3
J gene: TRBJ2-7
CDR3 length: 16
D gene: TRBD1
CDR3 DNA: TGTGCCATCAGTGCTTCCCCGGGACAGGGCTCCTACGAGCAGTACTTC
CDR3 protein: CAISASPGQGSYEQYF

clone size: -
V gene: TRBV5-6
J gene: TRBJ1-3
CDR3 length: 17
D gene: -
CDR3 DNA: TGTGCCAGCAGCCCCCCGGACAGACGCTCCTCTGGAAACACCATATATTTT
CDR3 protein: CASSPPDRRSSGNTIYF

clone size: -
V gene: TRBV19
J gene: TRBJ1-4
CDR3 length: 14
D gene: -
CDR3 DNA: TGTGCCAGTAGTATGGGCGGGCTTAATGAAAAACTGTTTTTT
CDR3 protein: CASSMGGLNEKLFF

clone size: -
V gene: TRBV6-5
J gene: TRBJ2-3
CDR3 length: 14
D gene: -
CDR3 DNA: TGTGCCAGCAGTCTTGGACTTTCCCCAGATACGCAGTATTTT
CDR3 protein: CASSLGLSPDTQYF

clone size: -
V gene: TRBV6-5
J gene: TRBJ2-1
CDR3 length: 14
D gene: -
CDR3 DNA: TGTGCCAGCAGTTCCCCTAGCGCCTACAATGAGCAGTTCTTC
CDR3 protein: CASSSPSAYNEQFF

clone size: few
V gene: TRBV14
J gene: TRBJ1-1
CDR3 length: 13
D gene: -
CDR3 DNA: TGTGCCAGCAGCCAAGTGGGAGTGACTGAAGCTTTCTTT
CDR3 protein: CASSQVGVTEAFF

clone size: once
V gene: TRBV5-1
J gene: TRBJ1-4
CDR3 length: 15
D gene: TRBD1
CDR3 DNA: TGCGCCAGCAGCGGGGGGACAGGGGGAAATGAAAAACTGTTTTTT
CDR3 protein: CASSGGTGGNEKLFF

clone size: few
V gene: TRBV7-3
J gene: TRBJ1-5
CDR3 length: 13
D gene: -
CDR3 DNA: TGTGCCAGCAGCTTAGGTCAGAATCAGCCCCAGCATTTT
CDR3 protein: CASSLGQNQPQHF

clone size: -
V gene: TRBV9
J gene: TRBJ2-3
CDR3 length: 15
D gene: TRBD2
CDR3 DNA: TGTGCCAGCAGCGTAGAGGCTAGCGGGAGGGATACGCAGTATTTT
CDR3 protein: CASSVEASGRDTQYF

clone size: -
V gene: TRBV29-1
J gene: TRBJ1-2
CDR3 length: 14
D gene: TRBD1
CDR3 DNA: TGCAGCGTTGTGCTGGGACAGGGTCTTAGTGGCTACACCTTC
CDR3 protein: CSVVLGQGLSGYTF

clone size: -
V gene: TRBV6-6
J gene: TRBJ2-2
CDR3 length: 14
D gene: -
CDR3 DNA: TGTGCCAGCAGTTCGCACAAGAACACCGGGGAGCTGTTTTTT
CDR3 protein: CASSSHKNTGELFF

clone size: medium-sized
V gene: TRBV11-2
J gene: TRBJ1-6
CDR3 length: 15
D gene: TRBD1
CDR3 DNA: TGTGCCAGCAGCTTAGGGCAGGGGGATAATTCACCCCTCCACTTT
CDR3 protein: CASSLGQGDNSPLHF

clone size: -
V gene: TRBV5-4
J gene: TRBJ2-3
CDR3 length: 18
D gene: -
CDR3 DNA: TGTGCCAGCAGCTTGGCCCTGGTTAGGAGCGGTAACACAGATACGCAGTATTTT
CDR3 protein: CASSLALVRSGNTDTQYF

clone size: -
V gene: TRBV15
J gene: TRBJ2-5
CDR3 length: 16
D gene: -
CDR3 DNA: TGTGCCACCAGCACGGCTAGACTAGTGCGGGGAGAGACCCAGTACTTC
CDR3 protein: CATSTARLVRGETQYF

clone size: -
V gene: TRBV21-1
J gene: TRBJ2-7
CDR3 length: 15
D gene: -
CDR3 DNA: TGTGCCAGCAGCCTACAAGTGACAGGACACTACGAGCAGTACTTC
CDR3 protein: CASSLQVTGHYEQYF

clone size: -
V gene: TRBV6-6
J gene: TRBJ1-3
CDR3 length: 16
D gene: TRBD1
CDR3 DNA: TGTGCCAGCAGTCCAACAGGGGGACGACTTGGAAACACCATATATTTT
CDR3 protein: CASSPTGGRLGNTIYF

clone size: -
V gene: TRBV7-2
J gene: TRBJ2-6
CDR3 length: 15
D gene: -
CDR3 DNA: TGTGCCAGCAGCCTCTGGACAGCCGGGGCCAACGTCCTGACTTTC
CDR3 protein: CASSLWTAGANVLTF

clone size: -
V gene: TRBV7-2
J gene: TRBJ1-1
CDR3 length: 13
D gene: -
CDR3 DNA: TGTGCCAGCCAAGGGGGAGAGAGTACTGAAGCTTTCTTT
CDR3 protein: CASQGGESTEAFF

clone size: -
V gene: TRBV4-1
J gene: TRBJ2-5
CDR3 length: 17
D gene: TRBD2
CDR3 DNA: TGCGCCAGCAGCCCCAGAGGACTAGCGGGAGCTGGAGAGACCCAGTACTTC
CDR3 protein: CASSPRGLAGAGETQYF

clone size: -
V gene: TRBV18
J gene: TRBJ1-2
CDR3 length: 13
D gene: -
CDR3 DNA: TGTGCCAGCTCACCGAAGGACAGCCATGGCTACACCTTC
CDR3 protein: CASSPKDSHGYTF

clone size: -
V gene: TRBV6-5
J gene: TRBJ2-2
CDR3 length: 12
D gene: -
CDR3 DNA: TGTGCCAGCACAGGGCTCACCGGGGAGCTGTTTTTT
CDR3 protein: CASTGLTGELFF

clone size: -
V gene: TRBV19
J gene: TRBJ2-7
CDR3 length: 12
D gene: TRBD1
CDR3 DNA: TGTGCCAGTAGTAGACAGGGATACGAGCAGTACTTC
CDR3 protein: CASSRQGYEQYF

clone size: -
V gene: TRBV28
J gene: TRBJ1-1
CDR3 length: 13
D gene: TRBD1
CDR3 DNA: TGTGCCAGCAGTTTATACGGACAGGGTGAAGCTTTCTTT
CDR3 protein: CASSLYGQGEAFF

clone size: -
V gene: TRBV5-4
J gene: TRBJ2-5
CDR3 length: 15
D gene: TRBD2
CDR3 DNA: TGTGCCAGCAGCAAGCGCGCCGGGACTACTGAGACCCAGTACTTC
CDR3 protein: CASSKRAGTTETQYF

clone size: -
V gene: TRBV7-2
J gene: TRBJ2-1
CDR3 length: 16
D gene: TRBD2
CDR3 DNA: TGTGCCAGCAGCCCTTCAGCGGGACTGACCTACAATGAGCAGTTCTTC
CDR3 protein: CASSPSAGLTYNEQFF

clone size: -
V gene: TRBV6-5
J gene: TRBJ2-2
CDR3 length: 16
D gene: TRBD2
CDR3 DNA: TGTGCCAGCAGTTGGCGACTAGCGGCGAACACCGGGGAGCTGTTTTTT
CDR3 protein: CASSWRLAANTGELFF

clone size: -
V gene: TRBV30
J gene: TRBJ2-7
CDR3 length: 11
D gene: -
CDR3 DNA: TGTGCCTGGAGCCGACAGTACGAGCAGTACTTC
CDR3 protein: CAWSRQYEQYF

clone size: -
V gene: TRBV11-2
J gene: TRBJ2-1
CDR3 length: 13
D gene: -
CDR3 DNA: TGTGCCAGCAGCTTAAGCCAGGCCAATGAGCAGTTCTTC
CDR3 protein: CASSLSQANEQFF

clone size: -
V gene: TRBV19
J gene: TRBJ1-6
CDR3 length: 16
D gene: TRBD1
CDR3 DNA: TGTGCCAGTAGTGACCGGACAGGGGGTTATAATTCACCCCTCCACTTT
CDR3 protein: CASSDRTGGYNSPLHF

clone size: few
V gene: TRBV19
J gene: TRBJ1-6
CDR3 length: 12
D gene: -
CDR3 DNA: TGTGCCAGTAGTTCGGGGGATTCACCCCTCCACTTT
CDR3 protein: CASSSGDSPLHF

clone size: -
V gene: TRBV6-5
J gene: TRBJ1-1
CDR3 length: 14
D gene: -
CDR3 DNA: TGTGCCAGCAGGGAGACGCTTCGGGACACTGAAGCTTTCTTT
CDR3 protein: CASRETLRDTEAFF

clone size: few
V gene: TRBV5-4
J gene: TRBJ1-1
CDR3 length: 14
D gene: -
CDR3 DNA: TGTGCCAGCAGTGTGGCGGGTATGAACACTGAAGCTTTCTTT
CDR3 protein: CASSVAGMNTEAFF

clone size: -
V gene: TRBV28
J gene: TRBJ1-3
CDR3 length: 16
D gene: TRBD1
CDR3 DNA: TGTGCCAGCAGTAGACAGGGATCTTATAATGGAAACACCATATATTTT
CDR3 protein: CASSRQGSYNGNTIYF

clone size: -
V gene: TRBV5-4
J gene: TRBJ1-2
CDR3 length: 12
D gene: -
CDR3 DNA: TGTGCCAGCAGCGGGCTAGTCGGGACAAACACCTTC
CDR3 protein: CASSGLVGTNTF

clone size: -
V gene: TRBV18
J gene: TRBJ1-1
CDR3 length: 14
D gene: -
CDR3 DNA: TGTGCCAGCTCTGGGGCCCAGAGGAACACTGAAGCTTTCTTT
CDR3 protein: CASSGAQRNTEAFF

clone size: -
V gene: TRBV18
J gene: TRBJ1-2
CDR3 length: 16
D gene: -
CDR3 DNA: TGTGCCAGCTCACCCCAGCGCGTCCTGATGGACTATGGCTACACCTTC
CDR3 protein: CASSPQRVLMDYGYTF

clone size: -
V gene: TRBV20-1
J gene: TRBJ2-7
CDR3 length: 11
D gene: -
CDR3 DNA: TGCAGTGCCACCACAGGGTCCGAGCAGTACTTC
CDR3 protein: CSATTGSEQYF

clone size: -
V gene: TRBV5-1
J gene: TRBJ1-2
CDR3 length: 13
D gene: -
CDR3 DNA: TGCGCCAGCAGCCTAGACGAAGACTATGGCTACACCTTC
CDR3 protein: CASSLDEDYGYTF

clone size: -
V gene: TRBV7-9
J gene: TRBJ2-1
CDR3 length: 15
D gene: TRBD2
CDR3 DNA: TGTGCCAGCAGCCCCTCACTAGCGGGAGGGAATGAGCAGTTCTTC
CDR3 protein: CASSPSLAGGNEQFF

clone size: -
V gene: TRBV7-9
J gene: TRBJ1-2
CDR3 length: 14
D gene: -
CDR3 DNA: TGTGCCAGCAGCAGTCAGGGTGAGGACTATGGCTACACCTTC
CDR3 protein: CASSSQGEDYGYTF

clone size: -
V gene: TRBV10-3
J gene: TRBJ2-4
CDR3 length: 13
D gene: TRBD1
CDR3 DNA: TGTGCCATCAGCGGGACAGGGAGAGACATTCAGTACTTC
CDR3 protein: CAISGTGRDIQYF

clone size: many
V gene: TRBV18
J gene: TRBJ2-7
CDR3 length: 14
D gene: -
CDR3 DNA: TGTGCCAGCTCACCGGCAGGGTACTTCTACGAGCAGTACTTC
CDR3 protein: CASSPAGYFYEQYF

clone size: -
V gene: TRBV7-3
J gene: TRBJ2-5
CDR3 length: 19
D gene: TRBD2
CDR3 DNA: TGTGCCAGCAGCTTAGGTTCTCTCGGGACTAGCTTCGGGCAAGAGACCCAGTACTTC
CDR3 protein: CASSLGSLGTSFGQETQYF

clone size: -
V gene: TRBV4-2
J gene: TRBJ2-2
CDR3 length: 13
D gene: -
CDR3 DNA: TGTGCCAGCAGCCAAGTAGCCACCGGGGAGCTGTTTTTT
CDR3 protein: CASSQVATGELFF

clone size: -
V gene: TRBV9
J gene: TRBJ2-3
CDR3 length: 14
D gene: -
CDR3 DNA: TGTGCCAGCAGCGTAAAGGGGTTCACAGATACGCAGTATTTT
CDR3 protein: CASSVKGFTDTQYF

clone size: -
V gene: TRBV23-1
J gene: TRBJ2-4
CDR3 length: 17
D gene: TRBD1
CDR3 DNA: TGCGCCAGCAGTCACCCGGGTCCGGGACAGGGAAAAAACATTCAGTACTTC
CDR3 protein: CASSHPGPGQGKNIQYF

clone size: -
V gene: TRBV19
J gene: TRBJ2-7
CDR3 length: 19
D gene: TRBD2
CDR3 DNA: TGTGCCAGTAGTCCGGCTAGCGGGAGGGCCGGCAAGAGCTCCTACGAGCAGTACTTC
CDR3 protein: CASSPASGRAGKSSYEQYF

clone size: -
V gene: TRBV27
J gene: TRBJ2-7
CDR3 length: 13
D gene: -
CDR3 DNA: TGTGCCAGCAGTTACGGAGTAAGGGGCGAGCAGTACTTC
CDR3 protein: CASSYGVRGEQYF

clone size: -
V gene: TRBV19
J gene: TRBJ2-7
CDR3 length: 14
D gene: TRBD1
CDR3 DNA: TGTGCCAGTAGTACGTCGACAGGGAACTACGAGCAGTACTTC
CDR3 protein: CASSTSTGNYEQYF

clone size: -
V gene: TRBV5-8
J gene: TRBJ1-4
CDR3 length: 13
D gene: -
CDR3 DNA: TGTGCCAGCAGCTCCGGGGTCCTCGAAAAACTGTTTTTT
CDR3 protein: CASSSGVLEKLFF

clone size: once
V gene: TRBV7-9
J gene: TRBJ2-7
CDR3 length: 14
D gene: -
CDR3 DNA: TGTGCCAGCAGCCGCGACAGAAACTCCTACGAGCAGTACTTC
CDR3 protein: CASSRDRNSYEQYF

clone size: many
V gene: TRBV2
J gene: TRBJ2-7
CDR3 length: 14
D gene: TRBD2
CDR3 DNA: TGTGCCAGCTTGGGGGGGGAAATCACCTGGGAGCAGTACTTC
CDR3 protein: CASLGGEITWEQYF